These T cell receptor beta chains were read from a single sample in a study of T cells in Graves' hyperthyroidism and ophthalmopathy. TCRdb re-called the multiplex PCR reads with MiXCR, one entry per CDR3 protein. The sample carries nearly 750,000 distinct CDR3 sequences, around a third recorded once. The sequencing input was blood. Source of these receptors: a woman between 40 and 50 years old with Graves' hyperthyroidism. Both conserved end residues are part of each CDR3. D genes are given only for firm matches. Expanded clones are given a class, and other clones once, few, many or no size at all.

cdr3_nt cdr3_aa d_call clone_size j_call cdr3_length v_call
TGTGCCAGCAGTCCCAGACTGAATAGCAATCAGCCCCAGCATTTT CASSPRLNSNQPQHF NA few TRBJ1-5 15 TRBV6-5
TGCGCCAGCAGCCAAGATTCCGGCGGGAGTGCCTACGAGCAGTACTTC CASSQDSGGSAYEQYF TRBD2 NA TRBJ2-7 16 TRBV4-3
TGTGCCAGCAGTGAGGGATCGAGGTATGGCTACACCTTC CASSEGSRYGYTF NA many TRBJ1-2 13 TRBV2
TGCGCCAGCAGCACCGGGACAACAGCCTACGAGCAGTACTTC CASSTGTTAYEQYF NA many TRBJ2-7 14 TRBV10-1
TGTGCCAGCAGCGTAGGAGCCGGCTACACCGGGGAGCTGTTTTTT CASSVGAGYTGELFF NA few TRBJ2-2 15 TRBV9
TGCAGTGCTCAGGAGCTAGCGGGGAAAGAGACCCAGTACTTC CSAQELAGKETQYF TRBD2 NA TRBJ2-5 14 TRBV20-1
TGCGCCAGCAGCCAAGCGGCTAGCGGTACCGGGGAGCTGTTTTTT CASSQAASGTGELFF TRBD2 NA TRBJ2-2 15 TRBV4-3
TGTGCCAGCAGCCCAACACGCTACACTGAAGCTTTCTTT CASSPTRYTEAFF NA NA TRBJ1-1 13 TRBV10-3
TGTGCCAGCAAGGACAGTTTGGGAAACACCATATATTTT CASKDSLGNTIYF NA NA TRBJ1-3 13 TRBV12-3/TRBV12-4
TGCAGCGTTGAAAAGTGGGGCTACGAGCAGTACTTC CSVEKWGYEQYF NA NA TRBJ2-7 12 TRBV29-1
TGTGCCAGCAGCGTAGTCGTCCTCAGCGGGGAGCTGTTTTTT CASSVVVLSGELFF NA NA TRBJ2-2 14 TRBV9
TGTGCCAGCAGTGGTACAGGGGAGGAACAGCCCCAGCATTTT CASSGTGEEQPQHF TRBD1 few TRBJ1-5 14 TRBV28
TGTGCCAGCTCAGGGGCAGGTTGGGCAGATACGCAGTATTTT CASSGAGWADTQYF NA few TRBJ2-3 14 TRBV25-1
TGCAGTGCTAGGCGTAACTCGGGTAGCGGGAGCTGGGCCGAGCAGTACTTC CSARRNSGSGSWAEQYF TRBD2 few TRBJ2-7 17 TRBV20-1
TGTGCCAGCACCTTTCGGACAGGGGGCCCTCGGGAGGGTGAAAAACTGTTTTTT CASTFRTGGPREGEKLFF TRBD1 NA TRBJ1-4 18 TRBV2
TGTGCCAGCAGCAGAGGACAGGACAGCTATGGCTACACCTTC CASSRGQDSYGYTF TRBD1 few TRBJ1-2 14 TRBV9
TGTGCCAGCAGTTACTCTCGCCGGACTAGCGGTAGGGAGACCCAGTACTTC CASSYSRRTSGRETQYF TRBD2 few TRBJ2-5 17 TRBV10-3
TGCAGTGCCGACGGGTTGCGGACTGAAGCTTTCTTT CSADGLRTEAFF NA many TRBJ1-1 12 TRBV20-1
TGTGCCAGCAGTGGATGGTCAGGGTCGGCTTTCTTT CASSGWSGSAFF NA many TRBJ1-1 12 TRBV2
TGTGCCAGCACGGTAGTCTCCCCGACAAGGGGCACTGAAGCTTTCTTT CASTVVSPTRGTEAFF NA many TRBJ1-1 16 TRBV13
TGTGCCATGGGCCCCGCTAGCACAGATACGCAGTATTTT CAMGPASTDTQYF NA few TRBJ2-3 13 TRBV10-3
TGTGCCAGCAGTTACTCGGTAGATAATTCACCCCTCCACTTT CASSYSVDNSPLHF NA few TRBJ1-6 14 TRBV6-5
TGTGCCAGCAGTGCAATTTTGACCTATGGCTACACCTTC CASSAILTYGYTF NA NA TRBJ1-2 13 TRBV28
TGTGCCAGCAGAGACGGGGACTACGAGCAGTACTTC CASRDGDYEQYF NA NA TRBJ2-7 12 TRBV12-3/TRBV12-4
TGTGCCAGCAGCTTAGAGGGAGGCGAGTACGAGCAGTACTTC CASSLEGGEYEQYF NA many TRBJ2-7 14 TRBV11-2
TGTGCCAGTAGTTCCCGACTAGCGGGGGGGCGGCTCTCCGGGGAGCTGTTTTTT CASSSRLAGGRLSGELFF TRBD2 NA TRBJ2-2 18 TRBV19
TGCAGCGTCCTTGGGACTAGCGGCTCCTACGAGCAGTACTTC CSVLGTSGSYEQYF TRBD2 NA TRBJ2-7 14 TRBV29-1
TGTGCCAGCAGTTTAACAGGGGGGTTCGGCACAGATACGCAGTATTTT CASSLTGGFGTDTQYF TRBD1 NA TRBJ2-3 16 TRBV12-3/TRBV12-4
TGTGCCAGCAGCGGCCCGGGACAGGGTAGGTACGAGCAGTACTTC CASSGPGQGRYEQYF TRBD1 few TRBJ2-7 15 TRBV6-2/TRBV6-3
TGTGCCAGCAGCTTCCCCAGGGGCTACGGTGGCTACACCTTC CASSFPRGYGGYTF NA NA TRBJ1-2 14 TRBV11-2
TGCAGTGCTAGAGATCCGGGGGGTAACGAGCAGTACTTC CSARDPGGNEQYF TRBD2 many TRBJ2-7 13 TRBV20-1
TGTGCTAGTGGTTCCGGGACAAACACTGAAGCTTTCTTT CASGSGTNTEAFF NA NA TRBJ1-1 13 TRBV12-5
TGCAGTGCTAGGGACAGGGGGAAAGAGACCCAGTACTTC CSARDRGKETQYF TRBD1 NA TRBJ2-5 13 TRBV20-1
TGCAGTGGGGCTAGCGGCTCCTACGAGCAGTACTTC CSGASGSYEQYF TRBD2 few TRBJ2-7 12 TRBV20-1
TGTGCCAGCAGCTTAGTCCCCTCAGGAGCCCGGAACTATGGCTACACCTTC CASSLVPSGARNYGYTF NA few TRBJ1-2 17 TRBV11-2
TGTGCCAGTCGGCAGCGATCCCTTAACTATGGCTACACCTTC CASRQRSLNYGYTF NA NA TRBJ1-2 14 TRBV19
TGCGCCAGCAGCCAAGGACAGGGGGATTCACCCCTCCACTTT CASSQGQGDSPLHF TRBD1 NA TRBJ1-6 14 TRBV4-3
TGTGCCAGCAGTGTATCCAGGCCCCAGGACTTTATCTATGGCTACACCTTC CASSVSRPQDFIYGYTF NA NA TRBJ1-2 17 TRBV6-4
TGTGCCAGCAGTTTAGGGCTAGTGGGCGTTCCATCCGAAGCTTTCTTT CASSLGLVGVPSEAFF NA once TRBJ1-1 16 TRBV27
TGTGCCAGTGTACTAGCGTCAGAAGAGACCCAGTACTTC CASVLASEETQYF TRBD2 many TRBJ2-5 13 TRBV13
TGTGCCAGCACGGGCCGAGGGAAGGGGCCCCAGCATTTT CASTGRGKGPQHF NA NA TRBJ1-5 13 TRBV12-3/TRBV12-4
TGTGCCAGCAGTAAGTCTTCCGGGACCCCGGAGGAGACCCAGTACTTC CASSKSSGTPEETQYF NA few TRBJ2-5 16 TRBV3-1
TGTGCCAGCAGCTTGTCCGCGGGCCAGGGCGGCTACACCTTC CASSLSAGQGGYTF NA many TRBJ1-2 14 TRBV5-8
TGTGCCAGCAGTTACCCCACGGACAGTAACTATGGCTACACCTTC CASSYPTDSNYGYTF NA few TRBJ1-2 15 TRBV6-6
TGCGCCAGCAGCCGATCCCCGCAGGGGGCTGGATGGGAGGGTCAGCCCCAGCATTTT CASSRSPQGAGWEGQPQHF TRBD1 once TRBJ1-5 19 TRBV4-1
TGTGCCAGCAGCTGCGGTGACTGGGAAGAACTGTTTTTT CASSCGDWEELFF NA NA TRBJ1-4 13 TRBV7-2